The 29 T cell receptor beta chains below all came from one sample that was sequenced in a study of human T cells and chemical hapten exposure. Time point here: patch test 2, 6 weeks after DPC sensitization. The treatment: therapeutic diphenylcyclopropenone sensitization with weekly scalp DPC. One entry per CDR3 protein results from TCRdb running MiXCR on the RACE reads. The sample contains more than 85,000 distinct CDR3 sequences, about a tenth of which appear only once. The sample was whole blood, taken in connection with sensitization to the hapten diphenylcyclopropenone (DPC). The receptors were gathered from a woman aged 40 to 50 with alopecia areata. Some clones in this sample may be carry-over from other donors' samples.

This clonotype was recorded a few times. This chain joins TRBV6-1 and TRBJ1-1, with D possibly being TRBD1 (5 bases). The CDR3 runs to 13 residues. V was trimmed by 7 bases and J by 0 bases, leaving 9 bases between them. Germline V gene sequence: CDR1 MNHNS, CDR2 SASEGT. The CDR3 loop is CASTTGMNTEAFF. The CDR3 nucleotides read TGTGCCAGCACAACAGGTATGAACACTGAAGCTTTCTTT.

CDR3 protein: CSASGTAESDTQYF. The CDR3 DNA sequence: TGCAGTGCTTCAGGGACGGCCGAATCAGATACGCAGTATTTT. This chain links TRBV20-1 with TRBJ2-3; D assignment may be TRBD1 or TRBD2 (5 bases each). Deletions cut 5 bases from V and 4 bases from J, with 16 bases between. Germline V gives CDR1 DFQATT, CDR2 SNEGSKA (reference sequence). The CDR3 runs to 14 residues.

The chain recombines TRBV7-2 with TRBJ1-1, with 7 bases aligning to TRBD1. CDR3 size: 12 residues. Germline V gene sequence: CDR1 SGHTA, CDR2 FQGNSA. V lost 5 bases to trimming and J lost 11 bases; unmatched junction nucleotides: 8. The CDR3 region is CASSPQTGLAFF. The DNA for the CDR3 is TGTGCCAGCAGCCCACAGACAGGGCTGGCTTTCTTT.

This clonotype was counted a few times. This rearrangement joins TRBV5-4 to TRBJ2-7, with a weak D call TRBD2 (6 bases). The germline V and J ends were trimmed by 4 bases and 6 bases, with 11 bases remaining between them. The CDR3 covers 12 residues. In germline, CDR1 is SGHNT, CDR2 YYREEE (reference sequence). CDR3 nucleotide sequence: TGTGCCAGCAGCCCCGGGACTCCCGAGCAGTACTTC. It encodes CASSPGTPEQYF. Full variable domain (rest looked up from reference TRBV5-4 and TRBJ2-7): ETGVTQSPTHLIKTRGQQVTLRCSSQSGHNTVSWYQQALGQGPQFIFQYYREEENGRGNFPPRFSGLQFPNYSSELNVNALELDDSALYLCASSPGTPEQYFGPGTRLTVT.

This clonotype was found a few times. The gene calls are TRBV5-5 and TRBJ2-7, with D possibly being TRBD1 (5 bases). V dropped 1 base and J dropped 2 bases, with 10 bases sitting between them. There are 14 residues in the CDR3. Germline CDR1 and CDR2: SGHKS and YYEKEE (reference sequence). The CDR3 DNA reads as TGTGCCAGCAGCTTGTGGTCAGGGACCTACGAGCAGTACTTC. Its translation is CASSLWSGTYEQYF.

This clonotype was counted many times. The chain carries TRBV7-9 and TRBJ1-6; 7 bases agree with TRBD1. The CDR3 runs to 14 residues. The junction had 4 bases not matched to a gene; V was cut back by 3 bases and J by 8 bases. CDR1 and CDR2 from the germline V gene are SEHNR and FQNEAQ (reference sequence). CDR3 residues: CASSLTGSDSPLHF. The CDR3 DNA is TGTGCCAGCAGCTTGACAGGGAGTGATTCACCCCTCCACTTT. The variable domain in full, completed from reference TRBV7-9 and TRBJ1-6, reads DTGVSQNPRHKITKRGQNVTFRCDPISEHNRLYWYRQTLGQGPEFLTYFQNEAQLEKSRLLSDRFSAERPKGSFSTLEIQRTEQGDSAMYLCASSLTGSDSPLHFGNGTRLTVT.

This chain connects TRBV12-3 or TRBV12-4 to TRBJ1-3, with D unclear. CDR3 length: 15 amino acids. Trimming left V 6 bases short and J 0 bases short, with 12 bases between. The CDR3 DNA sequence: TGTGCCAGCAGATCCCAGGAGAGCTCTGGAAACACCATATATTTT. Translated: CASRSQESSGNTIYF.

This clonotype was detected a few times. The CDR3 DNA reads as TGCGCCAGCAGCCCACCTCTAAGCAGCACAGATACGCAGTATTTT. Protein product: CASSPPLSSTDTQYF. The V gene is TRBV4-1, the J gene TRBJ2-3; D is ambiguous. CDR1 is MGHRA, CDR2 YSYEKL, per germline. This CDR3 has 15 residues. Trimming took 4 bases from V and 0 from J, leaving 11 bases between them.

The chain couples TRBV4-1 to TRBJ1-5, with D uncertain. The CDR3 length is 14 residues. Germline V gene sequence: CDR1 MGHRA, CDR2 YSYEKL. Trimming stripped 10 bases from V and 3 bases from J, with 16 bases between. The CDR3 nucleotides read TGCGCCACCCTGAACCGACACGCCAATCAGCCCCAGCATTTT. Residues: CATLNRHANQPQHF.

This clonotype was detected only a few times. V usage is TRBV28 and J usage is TRBJ2-3; D may be TRBD1 (5 bases). The V and J ends lost 6 bases and 1 base respectively, with 8 bases between them. Germline assignment: CDR1 MDHEN and CDR2 SYDVKM. The CDR3 is made up of 13 amino acids. Written as DNA, the CDR3 is TGTGCCAGCAGACCACAGGGCACAGATACGCAGTATTTT. This codes for CASRPQGTDTQYF.

In its sample, this clonotype was seen many times. This chain uses TRBV12-3 or TRBV12-4 with TRBJ1-5; D not resolved. The ends were cut back, 1 base at V and 7 bases at J, with 8 bases in the middle. The CDR3 covers 13 residues. CDR3 DNA: TGTGCCAGCAGTTTAGGAAGTGGACAGCCCCAGCATTTT. This translates into CASSLGSGQPQHF.

Many counts were recorded for this clonotype. V usage is TRBV12-3 or TRBV12-4 and J usage is TRBJ2-3; D is uncertain. The CDR3 extends over 15 amino acids. The ends were cut back, 2 bases at V and 1 base at J, with 10 bases in the middle. The CDR3 region has the DNA TGTGCCAGCAGTTTACGTCGGGTCCGCACAGATACGCAGTATTTT. This sequence encodes CASSLRRVRTDTQYF.

This clonotype was recorded at least ten times. The chain is built from TRBV20-1 and TRBJ2-1; tentatively, D is TRBD2 (7 bases). The CDR3 sequence is 14 residues long. With 4 bases removed from V and 9 bases from J, the gap between germline ends came to 19 bases. Germline V gene sequence: CDR1 DFQATT, CDR2 SNEGSKA (reference sequence). The CDR3 is CSATLGGAGSEQFF. In DNA form, the CDR3 reads TGCAGTGCTACGCTGGGGGGGGCCGGCAGTGAGCAGTTCTTC.

The CDR3: CASSHDYNYGYTF. CDR3 DNA sequence: TGCGCCAGCAGCCACGACTATAACTATGGCTACACCTTC. V is TRBV4-1 and J is TRBJ1-2; D is uncertain. The CDR3 contains 13 residues. The germline V and J ends were trimmed by 3 bases and 1 base, with 6 bases remaining between them. Germline CDR1 reads MGHRA; CDR2 reads YSYEKL.

This clonotype was observed many times. The chain combines TRBV18 with TRBJ2-2; TRBD2 aligns across 7 bases. CDR3 length: 17 residues. The V gene's germline CDR1 is KGHSH and CDR2 LQKENI. V lost 3 bases, J lost 6 bases, and 13 bases stayed unmatched. The CDR3 sequence is CASSPIERGFGSGELFF. CDR3 nucleotides: TGTGCCAGCTCACCGATCGAGCGGGGCTTTGGCTCCGGGGAGCTGTTTTTT.

This clonotype occurred many times. This chain joins TRBV18 and TRBJ1-1; 7 nucleotides line up with TRBD1. Germline CDR1 KGHSH, CDR2 LQKENI. J was trimmed by 3 bases and V by 3 bases; bases with no gene match: 10. The CDR3 runs to 16 residues. The CDR3 sequence is CASSPFEQTGDTEAFF. In nucleotides, the CDR3 is TGTGCCAGCTCACCTTTTGAACAAACAGGGGACACTGAAGCTTTCTTT.

This clonotype was recorded only once. J is TRBJ2-3 and V is TRBV6-5; D uncertain. V gave up 4 bases and J gave up 5 bases, with 13 bases separating them. The CDR3 is 14 residues long. Per germline, CDR1 MNHEY and CDR2 SVGAGI. The CDR3 loop reads CASSLRVAQDTQYF. Written as DNA, the CDR3 is TGTGCCAGCAGTTTACGGGTAGCACAAGATACGCAGTATTTT.

The chain recombines TRBV29-1 with TRBJ2-2; a possible D gene is TRBD1 (5 bases). With 6 bases removed from V and 0 bases from J, the gap between germline ends came to 14 bases. The CDR3 runs to 15 residues. Germline V gene sequence: CDR1 SQVTM, CDR2 ANQGSEA. CDR3 sequence: CSVDRGSANTGELFF. In DNA, the CDR3 is TGCAGCGTGGATAGGGGCAGCGCGAACACCGGGGAGCTGTTTTTT.

This clonotype has more than one count but fewer than ten. The chain employs TRBV5-5 and TRBJ2-3; perhaps TRBD1 as D (6 bases). This CDR3 has 16 residues. Trimming took 1 base from V and 5 from J, leaving 17 bases between them. The germline V gene encodes CDR1 SGHKS and CDR2 YYEKEE (reference sequence). The CDR3 DNA is TGTGCCAGCAGCTTGTACAGGGACCCGGGGCAAGATACGCAGTATTTT. Translation: CASSLYRDPGQDTQYF.

The genes are TRBV20-1 and TRBJ1-3, with no clear D. The CDR3 is 13 amino acids. Trimming removed 4 bases at V and 0 bases at J, with 7 bases between. Germline-derived CDR1 and CDR2 are DFQATT and SNEGSKA (reference sequence). Here the CDR3 DNA reads TGCAGTGCTAACGTCGTCTCTGGAAACACCATATATTTT. This sequence encodes CSANVVSGNTIYF.

The CDR3 spells CASSQSGPGAYEQYF. CDR3 DNA sequence: TGTGCCAGCAGCCAATCAGGGCCCGGGGCCTACGAGCAGTACTTC. The V and J genes are TRBV16 and TRBJ2-7; D is perhaps TRBD2 (5 bases). Trimming removed 0 bases at V and 2 bases at J, with 11 bases between. The germline CDR1 and CDR2 sequences are KGHSY and FQNENV. This CDR3 is built from 15 residues.

The table lists this clonotype with many counts. The chain has TRBV20-1 and TRBJ1-5; no reliable D call. The CDR3 consists of 13 residues. V lost 7 bases, J lost 2 bases, and 12 bases lay in between. Per the germline V gene, CDR1 is DFQATT and CDR2 is SNEGSKA (reference sequence). The CDR3 protein is CSVRGEGNQPQHF. CDR3 coding DNA: TGCAGTGTGAGAGGTGAAGGCAATCAGCCCCAGCATTTT.

V usage is TRBV6-2 or TRBV6-3 and J usage is TRBJ1-4; a weak D match, TRBD1 (6 bases). Germline CDR1 reads MNHEY; CDR2 reads SVGEGT. The length of the CDR3 is 14 residues. With 7 bases removed from V and 3 bases from J, the gap between germline ends came to 12 bases. CDR3 DNA: TGTGCCAGCATTCACAGGGTTTCTAATGAAAAACTGTTTTTT. This encodes CASIHRVSNEKLFF.

In regard to this clonotype: A read error may explain this, as a much larger clone is one base away. The genes are TRBV28 and TRBJ2-4; no definite D call. CDR1 and CDR2 (germline): MDHEN, SYDVKM. This CDR3 contains 12 residues. The CDR3 DNA follows: TGTGCAACGGAGAGGAGCAAAAACATTCAGTACTTC. It codes for CATERSKNIQYF.

This clonotype was counted only a few times. The J gene is TRBJ2-1, the V gene TRBV12-3 or TRBV12-4, with 8 bases lining up with TRBD1. This CDR3 contains 17 residues. The junction had 13 bases not matched to a gene; V was cut back by 4 bases and J by 5 bases. Here the CDR3 DNA reads TGTGCCAGCAGTTCCGGCCTTGGACAGGGTGGCGACAATGAGCAGTTCTTC. This translates into CASSSGLGQGGDNEQFF.

This rearrangement joins TRBV10-1 to TRBJ2-1; 13 bases fit TRBD2. The CDR3 runs to 16 residues. J gave up 13 bases and V 6 bases, and 15 bases lay outside the gene matches. Germline assignment: CDR1 WNHNN and CDR2 SYGVQD (reference sequence). The CDR3 sequence: CASSLELAGGLDPQFF. The DNA for the CDR3 is TGCGCCAGCAGCTTAGAACTAGCGGGGGGGCTCGATCCCCAGTTCTTC.

The chain carries TRBV4-3 and TRBJ2-3, with D tentatively TRBD1 (6 bases). The CDR3 contains 16 residues. Germline assignment: CDR1 LGHNA and CDR2 YSLEER. V was clipped by 0 bases and J by 5 bases, with 15 bases between them. DNA for the CDR3: TGCGCCAGCAGCCAAGATTGGACAGTGGCCCTAGATACGCAGTATTTT. Protein product: CASSQDWTVALDTQYF.

This clonotype has a handful of counts. V is TRBV12-3 or TRBV12-4 and J is TRBJ1-3, with D maybe TRBD1 (6 bases). The CDR3 is 15 residues long. V was shortened by 5 bases and J by 2 bases, with 13 bases between the two germline ends. The DNA for the CDR3 is TGTGCCAGCAGTAGAACAGGGAGCCCTGGAAACACCATATATTTT. This gives the protein CASSRTGSPGNTIYF.

This clonotype was seen a few times. The chain employs TRBV9 and TRBJ1-6; 8 positions match TRBD1. V trimming: 0 bases; J trimming: 10 bases; junction bases outside the gene matches: 0. CDR1 is SGDLS and CDR2 is YYNGEE in the germline V gene. The CDR3 runs 13 residues. The CDR3 nucleotides read TGTGCCAGCAGCGTAGGACAGGGGTCACCCCTCCACTTT. Residues: CASSVGQGSPLHF.